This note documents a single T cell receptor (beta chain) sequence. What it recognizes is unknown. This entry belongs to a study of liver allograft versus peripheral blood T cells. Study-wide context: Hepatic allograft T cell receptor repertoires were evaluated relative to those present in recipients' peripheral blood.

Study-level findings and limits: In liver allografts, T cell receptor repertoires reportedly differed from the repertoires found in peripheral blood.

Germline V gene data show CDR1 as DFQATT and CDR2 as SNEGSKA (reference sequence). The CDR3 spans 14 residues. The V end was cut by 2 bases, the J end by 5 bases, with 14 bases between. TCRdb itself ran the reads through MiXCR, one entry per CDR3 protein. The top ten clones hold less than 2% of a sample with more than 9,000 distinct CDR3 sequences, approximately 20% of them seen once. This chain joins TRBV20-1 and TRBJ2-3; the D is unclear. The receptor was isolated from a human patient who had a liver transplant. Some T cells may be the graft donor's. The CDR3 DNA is TGCAGTGCTAGAAGCTCAGGTTCTGGAGATACGCAGTATTTT. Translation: CSARSSGSGDTQYF.